This T cell receptor beta chain was sequenced in a study of T cells in Graves' hyperthyroidism and ophthalmopathy. Researchers took RNA transcripts and amplified the TCR beta CDR3 regions from them. Using the HTBI primer set, a first-round RT-PCR was run on the TCR CDR3. One entry per CDR3 protein results from TCRdb running MiXCR on the multiplex PCR reads. The top ten hold about 14% of the sample, which has around 420,000 distinct CDR3 sequences, less than 20% seen once. This CDR3 spans 17 amino acids. With 5 bases removed from V and 0 bases from J, the gap between germline ends came to 19 bases. The germline V gene encodes CDR1 KGHDR and CDR2 SFDVKD.

The receptor was isolated from a woman aged 18-29 years with Graves' hyperthyroidism. The chain employs TRBV24-1 and TRBJ2-7; possibly TRBD2 for D (5 bases). Source material: blood. In nucleotides, the CDR3 is TGTGCCACCAGTGGTTCCTCGGGGTTTCCCCTCTCCTACGAGCAGTACTTC. It encodes CATSGSSGFPLSYEQYF.